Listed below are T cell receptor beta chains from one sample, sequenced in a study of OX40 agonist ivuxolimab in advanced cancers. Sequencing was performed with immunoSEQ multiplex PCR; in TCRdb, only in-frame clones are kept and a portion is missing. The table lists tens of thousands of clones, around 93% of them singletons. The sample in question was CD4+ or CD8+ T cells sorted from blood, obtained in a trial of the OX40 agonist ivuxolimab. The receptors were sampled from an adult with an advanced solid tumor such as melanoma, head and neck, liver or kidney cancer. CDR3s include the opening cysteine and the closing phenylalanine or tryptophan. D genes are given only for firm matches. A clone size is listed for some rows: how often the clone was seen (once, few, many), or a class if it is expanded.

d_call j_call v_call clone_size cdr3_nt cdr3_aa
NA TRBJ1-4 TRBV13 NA TGTGCCAGCAGCTTTGGGGCTCTGAGTGAAAAACTGTTTTTT CASSFGALSEKLFF
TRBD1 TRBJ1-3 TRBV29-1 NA TGCAGCGCTGTGAAGGAAGGACAGGGGTCTGGAAACACCATATATTTT CSAVKEGQGSGNTIYF
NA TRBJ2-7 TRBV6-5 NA TGTGCCAGCAGTTCCGCCTACGAGCAGTACTTC CASSSAYEQYF
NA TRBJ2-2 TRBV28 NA TGTGCCAGCAGTTTAGGGGACATAGGATACACCGGGGAGCTGTTTTTT CASSLGDIGYTGELFF
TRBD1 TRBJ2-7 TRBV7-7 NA TGTGCTAGCAGCCCCGGACAGGGCTACGAGCAGTACTTC CASSPGQGYEQYF
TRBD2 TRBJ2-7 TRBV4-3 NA TGCGCCAGCAGCCAAGACAGGGCGGGAGGGTATTTCTACGAGCAGTACTTC CASSQDRAGGYFYEQYF
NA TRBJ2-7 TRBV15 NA TGTGCCACCAGCTCGGACAGCTACGAGCAGTACTTC CATSSDSYEQYF
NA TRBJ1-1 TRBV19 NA TGTGCCAGTAGTATCAAGGGGAACACTGAAGCTTTCTTT CASSIKGNTEAFF
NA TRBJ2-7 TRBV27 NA TGTGCCAGCAGTTCACGGGGGCTTAACTACGAGCAGTACTTC CASSSRGLNYEQYF
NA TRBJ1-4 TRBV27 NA TGTGCCAGCAGAAACCTACAAGGTCTTGAAAAACTGTTTTTT CASRNLQGLEKLFF
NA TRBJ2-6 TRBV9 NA TGTGCCAGCAGCGTAATCCCTGGGGCCAACGTCCTGACTTTC CASSVIPGANVLTF
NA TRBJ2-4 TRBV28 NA TGTGCCAGCAGTTTCTTTGGGGCCAACGTCAACAAAAACATTCAGTACTTC CASSFFGANVNKNIQYF
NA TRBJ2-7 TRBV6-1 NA TGTGCCAGCAGTGATGAGGGTTTCACCTACGAGCAGTACTTC CASSDEGFTYEQYF
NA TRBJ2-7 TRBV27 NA TGTGCCAGCAGTTTAATTGGAGGGGGAAGGCCCTACGAGCAGTACTTC CASSLIGGGRPYEQYF
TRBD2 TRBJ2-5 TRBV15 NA TGTGCCACCAGCGGCGGGACTAGCGGATCTCTTGGGGAAGAGACCCAGTACTTC CATSGGTSGSLGEETQYF
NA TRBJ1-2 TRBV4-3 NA TGCGCCAGCAGCCGGAGCCTCGGGGCAGGGGCTACCTATGGCTACACCTTC CASSRSLGAGATYGYTF
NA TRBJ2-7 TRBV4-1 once TGCGCCAGCAGCCAAGAGCACAGAGACTCCTACGAGCAGTACTTC CASSQEHRDSYEQYF
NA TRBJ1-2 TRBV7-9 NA TGTGCCAGCAGCTTACAGGTTTACTATGGCTACACCTTC CASSLQVYYGYTF
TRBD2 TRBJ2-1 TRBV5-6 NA TGTGCCAGCAGCTTGACTAGCGGGGTTGATGAGCAGTTCTTC CASSLTSGVDEQFF
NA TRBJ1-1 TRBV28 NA TGTGCCAGCAGTCCCCAACAGGGGAACACTGAAGCTTTCTTT CASSPQQGNTEAFF
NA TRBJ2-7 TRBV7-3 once TGTGCCAGCAGCCCACAACCCGGGGGCTCCGAGCAGTACTTC CASSPQPGGSEQYF
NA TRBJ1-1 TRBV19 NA TGTGCCAGTAGTATAGGGACCAGGGGTGAAACTGAAGCTTTCTTT CASSIGTRGETEAFF
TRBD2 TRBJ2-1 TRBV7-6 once TGTGCCAGCAGCCCTTTGAGCGGGAGGGGTTACAATGAGCAGTTCTTC CASSPLSGRGYNEQFF
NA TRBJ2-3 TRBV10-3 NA TGTGCCATCAGTGAGTCGGAGGACATAAAGTGGGGCGACACAGATACGCAGTATTTT CAISESEDIKWGDTDTQYF
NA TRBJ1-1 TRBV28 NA TGTGCCAGCAGTTTACGAGGCCAGAACACTGAAGCTTTCTTT CASSLRGQNTEAFF
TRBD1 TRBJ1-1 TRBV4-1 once TGCGCCAGCAGCCGCGACCTGGGACAGTTGAACACTGAAGCTTTCTTT CASSRDLGQLNTEAFF
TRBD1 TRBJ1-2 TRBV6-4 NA TGTGCCAGCAGTGAGGGTCGGGACAGAGCTGGCTACACCTTC CASSEGRDRAGYTF
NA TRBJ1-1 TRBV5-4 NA TGTGCCAGCAGCTTGGTGGGGACGGGGAACACTGAAGCTTTCTTT CASSLVGTGNTEAFF
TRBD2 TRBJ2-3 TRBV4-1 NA TGCGCCAGCAGCCTCTTGGGGACTAGCGCAGATACGCAGTATTTT CASSLLGTSADTQYF
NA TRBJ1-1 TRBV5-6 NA TGTGCCAGCAGTTTGAGGACAGCCTTTTTTGCTGAAGCTTTCTTT CASSLRTAFFAEAFF
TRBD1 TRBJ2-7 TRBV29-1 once TGCAGCGTTGAAGGACAGGGCTACGAGCAGTACTTC CSVEGQGYEQYF
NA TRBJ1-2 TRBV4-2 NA TGTGCCAGCAGCCTGGGGGGGAAACTATGGCACACCTTC CASSLGGKLWHTF
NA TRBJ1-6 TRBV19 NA TGTGCCAGTAGTAACGCGGGGGGCGCCTATAATTCACCCCTCCACTTT CASSNAGGAYNSPLHF
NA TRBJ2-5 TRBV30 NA TGTGCCTGGACCCAGACAGTCCAAGAGACCCAGTACTTC CAWTQTVQETQYF
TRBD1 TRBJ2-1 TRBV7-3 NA TGTGCCAGCAGCTTATATTCGTCCGGGACAGAGAATTACAATGAGCAGTTCTTC CASSLYSSGTENYNEQFF
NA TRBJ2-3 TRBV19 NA TGTGCCAGTAGTATTCGGGCCTCTGGAGATACGCAGTATTTT CASSIRASGDTQYF
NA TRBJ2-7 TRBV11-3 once TGTGCCAGCAGCCAGGACAGTGCCTACGAGCAGTACTTC CASSQDSAYEQYF
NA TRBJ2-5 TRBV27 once TGTGCCAGCAGTTACCCCCCCGTGAACCAAGAGACCCAGTACTTC CASSYPPVNQETQYF
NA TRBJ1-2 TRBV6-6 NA TGTGCCAGCAGTACAAAATTGACAGGCCAAGATTATGGCTACACCTTC CASSTKLTGQDYGYTF
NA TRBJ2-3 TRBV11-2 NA TGTGCCAGCAGCTTAGGGGTTCAGGGTAGCACAGATACGCAGTATTTT CASSLGVQGSTDTQYF
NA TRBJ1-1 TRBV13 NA TGTGCCAGCAGCTTAGGGAGGTCAGCTGAAGCTTTCTTT CASSLGRSAEAFF
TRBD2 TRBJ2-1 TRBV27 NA TGTGCCAGCAGTATCGGGACTAGCGGTTACAATGAGCAGTTCTTC CASSIGTSGYNEQFF
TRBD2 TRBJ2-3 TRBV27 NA TGTGCCAGCAGTTCCCTGCTAGCGGGGGGGCCTTACACAGATACGCAGTATTTT CASSSLLAGGPYTDTQYF
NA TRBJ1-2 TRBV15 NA TGTGCCACCAGCAGAGACGATCTCTATGGCTACACCTTC CATSRDDLYGYTF
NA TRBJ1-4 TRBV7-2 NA TGTGCCAGCAGCCAGTTTGAGACCCATAATGAAAAACTGTTTTTT CASSQFETHNEKLFF
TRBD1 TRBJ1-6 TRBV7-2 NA TGTGCCAGCAGCTTACAACAGGGGGCTTATGATTCACCCCTCCACTTT CASSLQQGAYDSPLHF
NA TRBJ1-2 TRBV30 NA TGTGCCTGGGACCCAACGGGAGGCTATGGCTACACCTTC CAWDPTGGYGYTF
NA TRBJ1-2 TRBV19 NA TGTGCCAGTAGTATCTGGGGGCGTATAGACTATGGCTACACCTTC CASSIWGRIDYGYTF